This T cell receptor (beta chain) appears in the sequencing data of a study of CXCR3-negative and CXCR3-positive naive CD8 T cells. On the study more broadly: The libraries yielded 110 million to 150 million TRB reads, about 1.5 +/- 0.3 million each.

Study-wide results and limits: Within a donor, both naive subsets shared TRBV-TRBJ usage, unlike memory cells. Diversity in memory CD8+ cells fell much lower than the comparably high levels seen in both naive subsets. Partially decreased CXCR3 expression was recorded after cryopreservation, and fresh PBMCs were used in most assays.

In regard to this clonotype: Its specificity is not known.

The CDR3 covers 16 residues. Germline CDR1 SGHTA, CDR2 FQGNSA. 5' RACE that incorporated UMI labels was used to prepare the TRB cDNA libraries. From its re-call of the 5' RACE reads, TCRdb lists each CDR3 protein once, without DNA. In all, the sample yields roughly 89,000 distinct CDR3 sequences. The clonotype was recovered from a human donor in good health. Some clones in this sample may be carry-over from other donors' samples. Sequencing was performed on naive CXCR3- CD8+ T cells from blood. Stated subset: CD45RO-CCR7+CD27+CD95- naive CD8+ T cells lacking CXCR3 (TNR3-). The J gene is TRBJ2-5, the V gene TRBV7-2; the TCRdb call, TRBD2, lacks DNA for checking. This chain's CDR3 is CASSLGTSGLQETQYF.